Below, 25 T cell receptor beta chains from the same sample are listed, as sequenced in a study of OX40 agonist ivuxolimab in advanced cancers. The data were produced by immunoSEQ multiplex PCR, yet TCRdb's version contains in-frame clones alone and is incomplete. The data hold approximately 89,000 clones, with roughly 84% observed a single time. The sample here was CD4+ or CD8+ T cells sorted from blood, taken in a trial of the OX40 agonist ivuxolimab. All receptors come from an adult with an advanced solid tumor such as melanoma, head and neck, liver or kidney cancer.

The rearrangement joins TRBV5-1 to TRBJ1-5; a possible D gene is TRBD1 (6 bases). The V end lost 0 bases, the J end lost 2 bases, and 15 bases lay between the germline ends. This CDR3 contains 17 residues. CDR1 and CDR2 from the germline V gene are SGHRS and YFSETQ. In DNA form, the CDR3 reads TGCGCCAGCAGCTTGGGGGCGGGGGGGGCCGGCAATCAGCCCCAGCATTTT. It encodes CASSLGAGGAGNQPQHF.

The CDR3 sequence: CAISGGQDNSPLHF. The CDR3 DNA reads TGTGCCATCAGTGGTGGACAGGATAATTCACCCCTCCACTTT. V usage is TRBV10-3 and J usage is TRBJ1-6; TRBD1 aligns across 7 bases. From germline, CDR1 is ENHRY and CDR2 SYGVKD. This CDR3 region has 14 residues. J was trimmed by 5 bases and V by 4 bases; bases with no gene match: 2.

The gene calls are TRBV7-9 and TRBJ1-1, with unresolved D. Germline V gene sequence: CDR1 SEHNR, CDR2 FQNEAQ (reference sequence). V was clipped by 8 bases and J by 4 bases, with 14 bases between them. The CDR3 totals 13 residues. CDR3 residues: CASRPTGATEAFF. The CDR3 DNA is TGTGCCAGCCGCCCTACTGGAGCCACTGAAGCTTTCTTT.

V usage is TRBV10-1 and J usage is TRBJ1-1; D is ambiguous. CDR3 length: 15 amino acids. The V end lost 3 bases, the J end lost 3 bases, and 14 bases lay between the germline ends. Germline V gene sequence: CDR1 WNHNN, CDR2 SYGVQD (reference sequence). The DNA for the CDR3 is TGCGCCAGCAGTGAAGGGCAGGTTGGGGACACTGAAGCTTTCTTT. Translated, it gives CASSEGQVGDTEAFF.

The genes are TRBV6-5 and TRBJ1-5, with TRBD1 matching over 10 bases. Germline lookup yields CDR1 MNHEY and CDR2 SVGAGI. The CDR3 is made up of 15 amino acids. Trimming at V came to 5 bases and at J to 3 bases, leaving 4 bases not matched to a gene. This chain's CDR3 is CASSRDRGNNQPQHF. CDR3 sequence (DNA): TGTGCCAGCAGTCGGGACAGGGGAAACAATCAGCCCCAGCATTTT.

This clone was detected only a few times. The V gene is TRBV10-3, the J gene TRBJ1-6; 7 positions match TRBD1. The CDR3 sequence is 13 residues long. Unmatched junction bases numbered 1, after V lost 8 bases and J lost 3 bases. Germline V gene lookup returns CDR1 ENHRY and CDR2 SYGVKD. The CDR3, as DNA: TGTGCCATCGGGACAGACTATAATTCACCCCTCCACTTT. This encodes CAIGTDYNSPLHF.

Turning to this clone: The sample holds other DNA sequences that translate to the same CDR3. This chain uses TRBV20-1 with TRBJ2-5; no reliable D call. Germline loops: CDR1 DFQATT, CDR2 SNEGSKA (reference sequence). V was shortened by 1 base and J by 5 bases, with 5 bases between the two germline ends. The CDR3 has 11 residues. CDR3 protein: CSARVGETQYF. CDR3 nucleotide sequence: TGCAGTGCTAGAGTCGGGGAGACCCAGTACTTC.

The V gene is TRBV6-4, the J gene TRBJ2-7; perhaps TRBD2 as D (5 bases). V was cut by 5 bases and J by 6 bases, with 14 bases left in between. This CDR3 spans 13 amino acids. CDR1 is MRHNA, CDR2 SNTAGT, per germline. The CDR3 sequence: CASSRESGGEQYF. The CDR3 DNA reads as TGTGCCAGCAGTCGGGAATCCGGTGGCGAGCAGTACTTC.

V and J are TRBV5-4 and TRBJ2-3; 7 bases line up with TRBD2. V trimming: 1 base; J trimming: 1 base; junction bases outside the gene matches: 6. This CDR3 is 16 amino acids long. Germline V CDR1 and CDR2: SGHNT, YYREEE (reference sequence). Here the CDR3 reads CASSLTQAGRTDTQYF. CDR3 bases: TGTGCCAGCAGCTTGACACAAGCGGGGCGCACAGATACGCAGTATTTT.

The chain uses TRBV7-2 and TRBJ2-3; 7 bases align to TRBD1. V lost 8 bases to trimming and J lost 4 bases; unmatched junction nucleotides: 15. The CDR3 is 16 amino acids. Germline loops: CDR1 SGHTA, CDR2 FQGNSA. This chain's CDR3 is CASGGQAGRGADTQYF. CDR3 coding DNA: TGTGCCAGCGGTGGACAGGCTGGCCGAGGGGCAGATACGCAGTATTTT.

CDR3 loop: CASRDRGRNEPQHF. CDR3 bases: TGTGCCAGCAGGGACAGGGGTAGGAACGAGCCCCAGCATTTT. The chain couples TRBV6-4 to TRBJ1-5; 9 nucleotides line up with TRBD1. V shed 6 bases, J shed 8 bases, and the junction held 8 bases outside the gene matches. CDR1 and CDR2 from the germline V gene are MRHNA and SNTAGT. The length of the CDR3 is 14 residues.

The CDR3 here is CASSEGGHIYEQYF. CDR3 DNA sequence: TGTGCCAGCAGTGAAGGGGGACATATATACGAGCAGTACTTC. The chain couples TRBV2 to TRBJ2-7, with D perhaps TRBD1 (6 bases). Trimming pared 1 base from V and 4 bases from J, leaving 11 bases between. The CDR3 runs 14 residues. Germline values: CDR1 SNHLY, CDR2 FYNNEI.

J is TRBJ2-7 and V is TRBV10-3; TRBD1 aligns across 9 bases. This CDR3 region has 15 residues. From germline, CDR1 is ENHRY and CDR2 SYGVKD. V lost 3 bases, J lost 6 bases, and 9 bases stayed unmatched. CDR3 sequence reads: CAISDPTGTGLEQYF. The CDR3, as DNA: TGTGCCATCAGTGACCCGACAGGGACAGGGCTCGAGCAGTACTTC.

The chain couples TRBV6-1 to TRBJ2-7; D is unclear. Per the germline V gene, CDR1 is MNHNS and CDR2 is SASEGT. Trimming took off 5 bases at V and 6 bases at J, with 8 bases between the two ends. This CDR3 is 11 amino acids long. The CDR3 region has the DNA TGTGCCAGCAGTTACGGTCGCGAGCAGTACTTC. Translating gives CASSYGREQYF.

The V gene is TRBV30, the J gene TRBJ1-3, with D tentatively TRBD1 (5 bases). Looked up from germline, CDR1 is GTSNPN and CDR2 is SVGIG (reference sequence). The CDR3 has 14 amino acids. The ends were cut back, 3 bases at V and 4 bases at J, with 13 bases in the middle. The DNA for the CDR3 is TGTGCCTGGAGCTTCAGGGAGATCGGAAACACCATATATTTT. This gives the protein CAWSFREIGNTIYF.

The gene calls are TRBV6-5 and TRBJ1-2, with D possibly matching TRBD1 (6 bases). Trimming removed 11 bases at V and 2 bases at J, with 15 bases between. Germline assignment: CDR1 MNHEY and CDR2 SVGAGI. The CDR3 is made up of 13 amino acids. The CDR3 coding sequence is TGTGCCGTATTGTCAGGGGCCAACTATGGCTACACCTTC. Translation: CAVLSGANYGYTF.

V is TRBV13 and J is TRBJ2-3; 7 bases map to TRBD2. Germline assignment: CDR1 PRHDT and CDR2 FYEKMQ (reference sequence). With V trimmed by 6 bases and J by 5 bases, 26 bases remained unmatched. This CDR3 is 20 amino acids long. The CDR3 loop reads CASSAWEGLNSPGREDTQYF. In DNA, the CDR3 is TGTGCCAGCAGTGCTTGGGAAGGATTGAATTCACCAGGGAGGGAAGATACGCAGTATTTT.

The rearrangement uses TRBV5-1 and TRBJ1-2; TRBD1 matches at 7 bases. The ends lost 2 bases at V and 0 bases at J; junction bases unmatched: 7. The CDR3 is 16 amino acids. Germline V gene sequence: CDR1 SGHRS, CDR2 YFSETQ. The CDR3 DNA follows: TGCGCCAGCAGCTTTGGTAGGGGGCAAGCTAACTATGGCTACACCTTC. Amino acids: CASSFGRGQANYGYTF. The variable domain in full, completed from reference TRBV5-1 and TRBJ1-2, reads KAGVTQTPRYLIKTRGQQVTLSCSPISGHRSVSWYQQTPGQGLQFLFEYFSETQRNKGNFPGRFSGRQFSNSRSEMNVSTLELGDSALYLCASSFGRGQANYGYTFGSGTRLTVV.

This clone was picked up a small number of times. This chain joins TRBV5-1 and TRBJ2-7, with D possibly called TRBD1 or TRBD2 (6 bases each). Looked up from germline, CDR1 is SGHRS and CDR2 is YFSETQ. Trimming cost V 2 bases and J 1 base, with 19 bases left between them. This CDR3 spans 17 amino acids. DNA of the CDR3: TGCGCCAGCAGCTTATCCTCGGGGGCCTCGTGGTCCTACGAGCAGTACTTC. Protein sequence: CASSLSSGASWSYEQYF. The whole variable domain, filled in from reference TRBV5-1 and TRBJ2-7, reads KAGVTQTPRYLIKTRGQQVTLSCSPISGHRSVSWYQQTPGQGLQFLFEYFSETQRNKGNFPGRFSGRQFSNSRSEMNVSTLELGDSALYLCASSLSSGASWSYEQYFGPGTRLTVT.

The genes are TRBV10-3 and TRBJ2-1, with TRBD2 matching 9 bases. The CDR3 totals 15 residues. V shed 5 bases, J shed 5 bases, and the junction held 7 bases outside the gene matches. The germline V gene encodes CDR1 ENHRY and CDR2 SYGVKD. The CDR3, as DNA: TGTGCCATCAGTACACCTAGCGGGGTTAACAATGAGCAGTTCTTC. Its protein is CAISTPSGVNNEQFF.

J is TRBJ1-2 and V is TRBV7-9; maybe TRBD1 (6 bases). This CDR3 spans 13 amino acids. Trimming cost V 5 bases and J 7 bases, with 14 bases left between them. CDR1 and CDR2 (germline): SEHNR, FQNEAQ (reference sequence). In nucleotides, the CDR3 is TGTGCCAGCAGCCCCGAGGGGGGACGTGGCTACACCTTC. Its translation is CASSPEGGRGYTF.

The chain recombines TRBV10-2 with TRBJ1-1; D call uncertain. The germline V gene encodes CDR1 WSHSY and CDR2 SAAADI. V lost 8 bases and J lost 2, with 6 bases in between. There are 11 residues in the CDR3. CDR3 DNA: TGCGCCAGCGCGGGTAACACTGAAGCTTTCTTT. This sequence encodes CASAGNTEAFF.

The V and J genes are TRBV6-1 and TRBJ1-3, with TRBD1 identical over 9 bases. The germline CDR1 and CDR2 sequences are MNHNS and SASEGT. J lost 3 bases, V lost 4 bases, and 13 bases had no gene match. The CDR3 spans 18 residues. CDR3 coding DNA: TGTGCCAGCAGTGCTCCGGGACAGGGTAGACCCCTTGGAAACACCATATATTTT. Amino acid sequence: CASSAPGQGRPLGNTIYF.

The chain is built from TRBV18 and TRBJ2-6; maybe TRBD2 (6 bases). Germline V lookup: CDR1 KGHSH, CDR2 LQKENI. V lost 3 bases to trimming and J lost 1 base, with 7 bases between them. The CDR3 runs 15 residues. CDR3 coding DNA: TGTGCCAGCTCACCGGAGGGATCTGGGGCCAACGTCCTGACTTTC. Translation gives CASSPEGSGANVLTF. Filled out from reference TRBV18 and TRBJ2-6, the complete variable domain reads NAGVMQNPRHLVRRRGQEARLRCSPMKGHSHVYWYRQLPEEGLKFMVYLQKENIIDESGMPKERFSAEFPKEGPSILRIQQVVRGDSAAYFCASSPEGSGANVLTFGAGSRLTVL.

The chain couples TRBV7-6 to TRBJ2-2, with a tentative D call TRBD2 (8 bases). The CDR3 totals 17 residues. Per the germline V gene, CDR1 is SGHVS and CDR2 is FNYEAQ. Trimming took 1 base from V and 4 from J, leaving 16 bases between them. CDR3 amino acids: CASSLGRDSGGTGELFF. The CDR3 region has the DNA TGTGCCAGCAGCTTAGGTCGGGACAGCGGGGGCACCGGGGAGCTGTTTTTT.